The 30 T cell receptor beta chains listed next were all sequenced from one sample in a study of T cells in Graves' hyperthyroidism and ophthalmopathy. What was amplified from RNA transcripts were TCR beta CDR3 regions. HTBI primers were employed in a first-round RT-PCR of the TCR CDR3. TCRdb processed the multiplex PCR reads anew with MiXCR; each CDR3 protein has one entry. The data hold hundreds of thousands of distinct CDR3 sequences, with roughly 25% observed a single time. Sequencing used blood. All receptors come from a man in his fifties or sixties with Graves' hyperthyroidism.

This clonotype showed up just a few times. This chain uses TRBV7-9 with TRBJ2-1, with TRBD2 matching 9 bases. The CDR3 is 13 residues long. The J segment lost 7 bases and the V segment lost 8 bases, leaving 6 bases of the junction unmatched. Germline V lookup: CDR1 SEHNR, CDR2 FQNEAQ (reference sequence). CDR3 loop: CASGGLAGNEQFF. The CDR3 DNA reads TGTGCCAGCGGTGGGCTAGCGGGAAATGAGCAGTTCTTC.

The chain couples TRBV5-5 to TRBJ1-5, with 11 bases that match TRBD1. Germline V lookup: CDR1 SGHKS, CDR2 YYEKEE (reference sequence). This CDR3 spans 15 amino acids. V was clipped by 4 bases and J by 5 bases; unmatched bases: 5. The chain's CDR3 is CASSEGTGGHQPQHF. In nucleotides, the CDR3 is TGTGCCAGCAGCGAGGGGACAGGGGGTCATCAGCCCCAGCATTTT.

This clonotype showed up just a few times. The chain carries TRBV6-5 and TRBJ1-2; D call uncertain. CDR3 length: 13 residues. The V and J ends lost 4 bases and 2 bases respectively, with 8 bases between them. The germline V gene has CDR1 MNHEY and CDR2 SVGAGI. CDR3 in amino acids: CASSFVQNYGYTF. The CDR3 nucleotides are TGTGCCAGCAGTTTCGTACAGAACTATGGCTACACCTTC.

This clonotype was picked up a small number of times. V gene TRBV10-1 combines with J gene TRBJ1-3; a weak D match, TRBD1 (5 bases). Germline CDR1 reads WNHNN; CDR2 reads SYGVQD (reference sequence). V lost 7 bases and J lost 0, with 16 bases in between. The CDR3 consists of 16 residues. The CDR3 DNA reads TGCGCCAGCATGGTAACGACAGCTAACTCTGGAAACACCATATATTTT. It codes for CASMVTTANSGNTIYF.

The table lists this clonotype with many counts. This sequence joins TRBV2 and TRBJ2-7; 12 bases fit TRBD2. Germline CDR1 and CDR2: SNHLY and FYNNEI. This CDR3 region has 15 residues. Germline trimming cut 3 bases from V and 4 bases from J; bases unmatched to any gene: 4. CDR3 protein: CASSEGTSGFYEQYF. The CDR3 DNA sequence: TGTGCCAGCAGTGAGGGGACTAGCGGGTTTTACGAGCAGTACTTC.

This clonotype has a handful of counts. The chain combines TRBV27 with TRBJ1-6, with D possibly matching TRBD1 (5 bases). The CDR3 loop spans 12 amino acids. CDR1 is MNHEY and CDR2 is SMNVEV in the germline V gene (reference sequence). The V gene lost 6 bases and the J gene lost 9 bases, with 9 bases spanning the gap. The CDR3 spells CASRGDVSPLHF. CDR3 DNA sequence: TGTGCCAGCAGAGGGGACGTTTCACCCCTCCACTTT.

The V call is TRBV6-1, the J call TRBJ2-7; maybe TRBD1 (6 bases). The germline V and J ends were trimmed by 10 bases and 4 bases, with 17 bases remaining between them. CDR3 length: 13 amino acids. Germline V gives CDR1 MNHNS, CDR2 SASEGT. In nucleotides, the CDR3 is TGTGCCACCAGACCCCAGGGGCTGTACGAGCAGTACTTC. Translating it yields CATRPQGLYEQYF.

V usage is TRBV3-1 and J usage is TRBJ2-7; D uncertain. Trimming stripped 0 bases from V and 2 bases from J, with 11 bases between. Germline CDR1 is LGHDT and CDR2 is YNNKEL (reference sequence). The CDR3 has 15 amino acids. The CDR3 here is CASSQDVETTYEQYF. In DNA, the CDR3 is TGTGCCAGCAGCCAAGACGTAGAGACAACCTACGAGCAGTACTTC.

This clonotype was recorded a few times. CDR3 sequence: CASSPENSGANVLTF. As DNA, the CDR3 is TGTGCCAGCTCACCAGAGAACTCTGGGGCCAACGTCCTGACTTTC. The chain combines TRBV18 with TRBJ2-6, with D unresolved. This CDR3 has 15 amino acids. Trimming took 2 bases from V and 0 from J, leaving 5 bases between them. Germline CDR1 is KGHSH and CDR2 is LQKENI. Based on the CDR3 plus reference TRBV18 and TRBJ2-6, the full variable domain is NAGVMQNPRHLVRRRGQEARLRCSPMKGHSHVYWYRQLPEEGLKFMVYLQKENIIDESGMPKERFSAEFPKEGPSILRIQQVVRGDSAAYFCASSPENSGANVLTFGAGSRLTVL.

A few counts support this clonotype. V and J are TRBV7-9 and TRBJ2-1; 8 bases line up with TRBD2. There are 17 residues in the CDR3. Per the germline V gene, CDR1 is SEHNR and CDR2 is FQNEAQ (reference sequence). V shed 0 bases and J 5 bases; nucleotides not matched to a gene: 9. CDR3 sequence reads: CASSLAVRPAGDNEQFF. In nucleotides, the CDR3 is TGTGCCAGCAGCTTAGCGGTTAGGCCAGCGGGAGACAATGAGCAGTTCTTC.

A few counts support this clonotype. This chain uses TRBV12-3 or TRBV12-4 with TRBJ1-1; 7 nucleotides match TRBD1. After removal of 5 bases from V and 4 bases from J, the junction contained 7 bases not matched to a gene. CDR3 length: 14 residues. CDR3 sequence: CASSEQGRGTEAFF. CDR3 DNA sequence: TGTGCCAGCAGTGAACAGGGGAGGGGCACTGAAGCTTTCTTT.

This clonotype was detected a few times. The chain carries TRBV4-2 and TRBJ2-5; D gene ambiguous. Trimming stripped 1 base from V and 1 base from J, with 10 bases between. Germline V CDR1 and CDR2: LGHNA, YNFKEQ. This CDR3 spans 15 amino acids. This chain's CDR3 is CASSQVSLAQETQYF. Written as DNA, the CDR3 is TGTGCCAGCAGCCAAGTTTCATTGGCCCAAGAGACCCAGTACTTC.

This clonotype was observed a handful of times. The chain is built from TRBV27 and TRBJ2-7, with 11 bases that match TRBD2. The CDR3 consists of 14 residues. Germline V gives CDR1 MNHEY, CDR2 SMNVEV (reference sequence). The ends lost 8 bases at V and 5 bases at J; junction bases unmatched: 8. The DNA for the CDR3 is TGTGCCAGCCGACCTAGCGGGAGGTCCGACGAGCAGTACTTC. Amino acids: CASRPSGRSDEQYF.

A word on this clonotype: The final CDR3 position lacks the conserved phenylalanine or tryptophan, pointing to a likely read error. The rearrangement joins TRBV12-3 or TRBV12-4 to TRBJ2-7, with 10 bases that match TRBD2. This CDR3 comprises 17 residues. After removal of 6 bases from V and 0 bases from J, the junction contained 11 bases not matched to a gene. The CDR3 reads CASSAGAGGPSSYEQYL. CDR3 sequence (DNA): TGTGCCAGCAGCGCGGGAGCGGGAGGGCCCAGCTCCTACGAGCAGTACCTC.

CDR3 nucleotides: TGTGCCAGCATGGGTCCCGGCACCCCGACCCCTAATTCACCCCTCCACTTT. This translates into CASMGPGTPTPNSPLHF. The chain joins TRBV19 to TRBJ1-6, with no clear D. CDR3 length: 17 amino acids. V lost 9 bases and J 6 bases, leaving 24 bases between the germline ends. In germline, CDR1 is LNHDA, CDR2 SQIVND (reference sequence).

The sample holds a few counts of this clonotype. This chain uses TRBV11-2 with TRBJ2-7; 12 nucleotides match TRBD1. CDR1 is SGHAT and CDR2 is FQNNGV in the germline V gene. The V gene end was trimmed by 5 bases and the J gene end by 8 bases; junction bases not matched to a gene: 7. CDR3 size: 14 residues. This CDR3 is CASSPGTGGAKQYF. CDR3 nucleotides: TGTGCCAGCAGCCCCGGGACAGGGGGCGCCAAGCAGTACTTC.

The CDR3 protein is CASSRTGRNTIYF. In DNA, the CDR3 is TGTGCCAGCAGCCGGACAGGGAGAAACACCATATATTTT. The rearrangement links TRBV9 to TRBJ1-3; 8 bases are shared with TRBD1. This CDR3 is built from 13 residues. The germline CDR1 and CDR2 sequences are SGDLS and YYNGEE. V was pared by 4 bases and J by 5 bases, with 2 bases of the junction left unmatched.

The V call is TRBV19, the J call TRBJ2-2; D is undetermined. The germline CDR1 and CDR2 sequences are LNHDA and SQIVND (reference sequence). The CDR3 is 14 residues long. The V gene lost 0 bases and the J gene lost 1 base, with 3 bases spanning the gap. The CDR3: CASSIERNTGELFF. DNA for the CDR3: TGTGCCAGTAGTATAGAAAGGAACACCGGGGAGCTGTTTTTT.

The chain recombines TRBV5-6 with TRBJ2-2, with TRBD2 matching 14 bases. J was trimmed by 3 bases and V by 4 bases; bases with no gene match: 5. CDR3 length: 17 amino acids. The germline CDR1 and CDR2 sequences are SGHDT and YYEEEE. This CDR3 reads CASSQGLAGADTGELFF. The CDR3 DNA reads TGTGCCAGCAGCCAGGGACTAGCGGGAGCCGACACCGGGGAGCTGTTTTTT.

V and J are TRBV27 and TRBJ2-4; 10 bases are a match to TRBD1. The V and J ends lost 0 bases and 0 bases, in that order; junction bases with no gene match: 11. The CDR3 has 20 amino acids. Germline assignment: CDR1 MNHEY and CDR2 SMNVEV (reference sequence). The CDR3: CASSLSRVRTGGLAKNIQYF. For the CDR3, the DNA is TGTGCCAGCAGTTTATCACGAGTCAGGACAGGGGGACTAGCCAAAAACATTCAGTACTTC.

This clonotype was counted ten times or more. The chain couples TRBV7-2 to TRBJ2-3; D ambiguous. Looked up from germline, CDR1 is SGHTA and CDR2 is FQGNSA. Trimming pared 1 base from V and 4 bases from J, leaving 6 bases between. This CDR3 is built from 13 residues. CDR3 in amino acids: CASSLVASDTQYF. CDR3 in DNA: TGTGCCAGCAGCTTAGTGGCATCAGATACGCAGTATTTT.

J is TRBJ1-2 and V is TRBV6-1; D uncertain. CDR3 length: 12 residues. Germline V lookup: CDR1 MNHNS, CDR2 SASEGT. Trimming shortened V by 5 bases and J by 10 bases, and 14 bases separated the two germline ends. The CDR3 loop reads CASSPTGRVYTF. The CDR3 DNA reads TGTGCCAGCAGTCCCACGGGAAGGGTCTACACCTTC.

The chain links TRBV11-1 to TRBJ2-3; the match to TRBD1 covers 8 bases. J gave up 3 bases and V 4 bases, and 15 bases lay outside the gene matches. In germline, CDR1 is SGHAT, CDR2 FQDESV (reference sequence). The CDR3 runs 18 residues. DNA for the CDR3: TGTGCCAGCAGCTCCTGGACAGGGATTAATATTGGGACAGATACGCAGTATTTT. Protein product: CASSSWTGINIGTDTQYF. The full variable domain, its missing parts supplied by reference TRBV11-1 and TRBJ2-3, is EAEVAQSPRYKITEKSQAVAFWCDPISGHATLYWYRQILGQGPELLVQFQDESVVDDSQLPKDRFSAERLKGVDSTLKIQPAELGDSAMYLCASSSWTGINIGTDTQYFGPGTRLTVL.

The chain joins TRBV18 to TRBJ2-7, with TRBD1 as a possible D gene (5 bases). The CDR3 sequence is 14 residues long. Germline lookup yields CDR1 KGHSH and CDR2 LQKENI. The ends were cut back, 3 bases at V and 3 bases at J, with 12 bases in the middle. CDR3 region: CASSPQGSHYEQYF. For the CDR3, the DNA is TGTGCCAGCTCACCTCAGGGATCCCACTACGAGCAGTACTTC.

This clonotype was found a few times. The chain joins TRBV6-1 to TRBJ1-5; 9 positions agree with TRBD1. Germline V gene sequence: CDR1 MNHNS, CDR2 SASEGT. J lost 5 bases, V lost 6 bases, and 8 bases had no gene match. The CDR3 extends over 15 amino acids. The DNA of the CDR3 is TGTGCCAGCAGGCCGACAGGGGGGGACCATCAGCCCCAGCATTTT. Protein product: CASRPTGGDHQPQHF.

The rearrangement uses TRBV6-2 or TRBV6-3 and TRBJ2-1, with D unresolved. V was cut by 0 bases and J by 12 bases, with 9 bases left in between. The CDR3 has 12 residues. Germline lookup yields CDR1 MNHEY and CDR2 SVGEGT. The CDR3 nucleotides are TGTGCCAGCAGTTACTCGTCCGGATTGCAGTTCTTC. As protein: CASSYSSGLQFF.

This clonotype was seen at least ten times. J is TRBJ2-1 and V is TRBV20-1, with D uncertain. Germline-derived CDR1 and CDR2 are DFQATT and SNEGSKA (reference sequence). This CDR3 region has 14 residues. V lost 3 bases, J lost 7 bases, and 16 bases lay in between. The DNA for the CDR3 is TGCAGTGCTAGTCCCCCTAGGGCGAGGAATGAGCAGTTCTTC. It yields the protein CSASPPRARNEQFF.

This clonotype was observed at least ten times. This chain uses TRBV7-8 with TRBJ2-7, with 9 bases aligning to TRBD1. Germline trimming cut 4 bases from V and 2 bases from J; bases unmatched to any gene: 9. The CDR3 contains 16 residues. Germline values: CDR1 SGHVS, CDR2 FQNEAQ. The CDR3 DNA follows: TGTGCCAGCAGCTCCTCCGGGACAGGGAATCCCTACGAGCAGTACTTC. Translation gives CASSSSGTGNPYEQYF.

Turning to this clonotype: A read error is possible here, since a much larger clone lies one base away. V gene TRBV19 combines with J gene TRBJ1-1; weak D call: TRBD1 (5 bases). The germline V gene has CDR1 LNHDA and CDR2 SQIVND (reference sequence). CDR3 length: 14 residues. CDR3 nucleotides: TGTGCCAGTAGTGCGGACGGCGGAGGGACTGGAGCTTTCTTT. It translates to CASSADGGGTGAFF.

J is TRBJ1-1 and V is TRBV6-1; D is ambiguous. Germline V gene lookup returns CDR1 MNHNS and CDR2 SASEGT. V lost 1 base and J lost 6, with 6 bases in between. The length of the CDR3 is 12 residues. The CDR3 is CASSEVRAEAFF. The CDR3 coding sequence is TGTGCCAGCAGTGAAGTGAGGGCTGAAGCTTTCTTT.